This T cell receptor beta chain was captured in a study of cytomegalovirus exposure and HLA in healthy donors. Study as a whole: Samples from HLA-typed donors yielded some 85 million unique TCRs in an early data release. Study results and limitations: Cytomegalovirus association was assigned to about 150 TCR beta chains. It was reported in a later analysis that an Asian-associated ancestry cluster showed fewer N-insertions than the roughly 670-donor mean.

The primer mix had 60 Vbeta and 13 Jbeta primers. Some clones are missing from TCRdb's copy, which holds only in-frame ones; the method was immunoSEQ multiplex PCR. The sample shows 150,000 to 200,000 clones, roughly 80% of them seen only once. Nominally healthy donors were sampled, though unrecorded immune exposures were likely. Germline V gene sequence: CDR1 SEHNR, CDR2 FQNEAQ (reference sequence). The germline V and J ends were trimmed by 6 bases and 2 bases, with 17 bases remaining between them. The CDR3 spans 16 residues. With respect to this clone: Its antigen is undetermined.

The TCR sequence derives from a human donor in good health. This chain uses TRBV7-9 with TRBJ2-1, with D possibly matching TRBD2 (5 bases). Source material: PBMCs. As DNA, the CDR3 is TGTGCCAGCAGACCGTCTTCGACGGGGACCTACAATGAGCAGTTCTTC. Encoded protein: CASRPSSTGTYNEQFF.